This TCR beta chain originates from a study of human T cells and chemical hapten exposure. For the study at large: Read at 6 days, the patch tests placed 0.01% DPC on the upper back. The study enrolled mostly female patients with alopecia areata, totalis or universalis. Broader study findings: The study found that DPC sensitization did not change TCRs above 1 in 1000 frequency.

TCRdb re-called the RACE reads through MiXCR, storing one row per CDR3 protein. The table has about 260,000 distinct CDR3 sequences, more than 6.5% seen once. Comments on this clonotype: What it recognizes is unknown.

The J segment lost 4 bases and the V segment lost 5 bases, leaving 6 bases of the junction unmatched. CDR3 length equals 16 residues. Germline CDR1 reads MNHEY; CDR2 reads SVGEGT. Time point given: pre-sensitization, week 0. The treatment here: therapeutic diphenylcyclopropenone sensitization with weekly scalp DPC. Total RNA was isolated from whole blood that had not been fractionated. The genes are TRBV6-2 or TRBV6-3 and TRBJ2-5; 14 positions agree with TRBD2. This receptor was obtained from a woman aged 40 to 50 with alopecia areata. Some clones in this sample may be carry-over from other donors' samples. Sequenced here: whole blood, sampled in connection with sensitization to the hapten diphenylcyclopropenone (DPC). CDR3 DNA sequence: TGTGCCAGCAGTCCGGGGACTAGCGGGAGACGAGAGACCCAGTACTTC. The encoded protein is CASSPGTSGRRETQYF.